What follows are 6 T cell receptor beta chains derived from one specimen sequenced in a study of post-analysis software for immune sequencing data. Regarding the study as a whole: Patients showed TRBV5-6, TRBV5-1 and TRBV20-1 among roughly five TRBV segments more frequent than in controls.

These TCRs' antigens remain unknown. TCR beta libraries were prepared from cDNA with unique molecular identifiers. In TCRdb, the PCR reads were re-called with MiXCR into one record per CDR3 protein. The table shows a few hundred thousand distinct CDR3 sequences, with around 40% occurring only once. Sample: blood. These receptors all come from a girl aged 5-17 years with multiple sclerosis.

This clonotype was counted between two and nine times. The CDR3 sequence is CASSLGSGLADTQYF. In DNA, the CDR3 is TGCGCCAGCAGCTTGGGAAGCGGGTTGGCAGATACGCAGTATTTT. V is TRBV5-1 and J is TRBJ2-3; a weak D match, TRBD2 (6 bases). Germline CDR1 SGHRS, CDR2 YFSETQ. There are 15 residues in the CDR3. V was pared by 0 bases and J by 4 bases, with 12 bases between.

V is TRBV5-6 and J is TRBJ2-7, with D tentatively TRBD2 (7 bases). The J call may be wrong; the DNA end is better matched by TRBJ2-4. CDR1 SGHDT and CDR2 YYEEEE come from the germline V gene. The CDR3 spans 16 residues. The CDR3 DNA sequence: TGTGCCAGCAGCTTGGCGACACAGGGAGGGCGAAACATTCAGTACTTC. The encoded protein is CASSLATQGGRNIQYF.

The chain links TRBV3-1 to TRBJ1-1; D unclear. Germline assignment: CDR1 LGHDT and CDR2 YNNKEL (reference sequence). Trimming left V 3 bases short and J 5 bases short, with 10 bases between. The CDR3 loop spans 13 amino acids. The CDR3 loop is CASSQTRETEAFF. The CDR3 coding sequence is TGTGCCAGCAGCCAGACGAGAGAAACTGAAGCTTTCTTT. The full variable domain, its missing parts supplied by reference TRBV3-1 and TRBJ1-1, is DTAVSQTPKYLVTQMGNDKSIKCEQNLGHDTMYWYKQDSKKFLKIMFSYNNKELIINETVPNRFSPKSPDKAHLNLHINSLELGDSAVYFCASSQTRETEAFFGQGTRLTVV.

The rearrangement joins TRBV5-1 to TRBJ2-1, with no clear D. The germline V and J ends were trimmed by 1 base and 10 bases, with 15 bases remaining between them. The CDR3 is made up of 14 amino acids. Per germline, CDR1 SGHRS and CDR2 YFSETQ. The CDR3 loop is CASSLSGRLYEQFF. As DNA, the CDR3 is TGCGCCAGCAGCTTGTCGGGCCGACTTTACGAGCAGTTCTTC.

The chain employs TRBV12-5 and TRBJ1-2, with 8 bases aligning to TRBD1. V lost 5 bases, J lost 8 bases, and 4 bases stayed unmatched. This CDR3 contains 12 residues. Germline-derived CDR1 and CDR2 are LGHNT and FRNRAP. This CDR3 reads CASGINRGGYTF. The CDR3 region has the DNA TGTGCTAGTGGTATCAACAGGGGGGGCTACACCTTC. The full variable domain, completed using reference TRBV12-5 and TRBJ1-2, is DARVTQTPRHKVTEMGQEVTMRCQPILGHNTVFWYRQTMMQGLELLAYFRNRAPLDDSGMPKDRFSAEMPDATLATLKIQPSEPRDSAVYFCASGINRGGYTFGSGTRLTVV.

This clonotype was counted a few times. V gene TRBV2 combines with J gene TRBJ1-6; 9 nucleotides match TRBD1. V lost 6 bases, J lost 7 bases, and 4 bases stayed unmatched. The CDR3 extends over 14 amino acids. CDR1 SNHLY and CDR2 FYNNEI come from the germline V gene. The chain's CDR3 is CASSRTGDNSPLHF. The CDR3 DNA follows: TGTGCCAGCAGCCGGACAGGGGACAATTCACCCCTCCACTTT.